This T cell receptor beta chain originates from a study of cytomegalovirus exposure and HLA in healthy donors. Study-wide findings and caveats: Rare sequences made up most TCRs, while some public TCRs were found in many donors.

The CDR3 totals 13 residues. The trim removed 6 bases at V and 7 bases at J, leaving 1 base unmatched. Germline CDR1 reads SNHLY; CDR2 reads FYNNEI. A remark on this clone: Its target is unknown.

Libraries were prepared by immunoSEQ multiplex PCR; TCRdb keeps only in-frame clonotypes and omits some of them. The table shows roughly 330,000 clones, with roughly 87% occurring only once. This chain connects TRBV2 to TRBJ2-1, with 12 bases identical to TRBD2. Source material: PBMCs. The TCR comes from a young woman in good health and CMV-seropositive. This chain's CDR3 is CASRLAGGNEQFF. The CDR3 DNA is TGTGCCAGCAGACTAGCGGGGGGAAATGAGCAGTTCTTC. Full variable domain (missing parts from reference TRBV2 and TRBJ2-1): EPEVTQTPSHQVTQMGQEVILRCVPISNHLYFYWYRQILGQKVEFLVSFYNNEISEKSEIFDDQFSVERPDGSNFTLKIRSTKLEDSAMYFCASRLAGGNEQFFGPGTRLTVL.